The present entry profiles one T cell receptor beta chain with its context. Its antigen is unidentified. TCRdb re-called the 5' RACE reads, yielding one record per CDR3 amino acid sequence without DNA. The table lists over 350,000 distinct CDR3 sequences, with over 8.5% in the top ten. These data originate in a study of T cells expressing NK-cell markers. In the study overall: Investigators obtained TCR beta repertoires from sorted CD3+CD56+NKG2C+, CD3+CD56+NKG2C- and CD3+CD56-NKG2C+ T cells.

Study-wide results and limits: Dominant NKG2C+ clonotypes made up roughly 1.0-8% of CD8+ T cells in roughly six donors.

The CDR3 has 12 amino acids. This chain connects TRBV12-3 or TRBV12-4 to TRBJ1-1. The sequencing input was blood T cells: a sorted CD56 or NKG2C T cell subset, CD4+ or CD8+ T cells, or bulk PBMC T cells (not recorded which). The TCR was taken from a woman aged 45 to 65 in good health. The CDR3 region is CASSFYSTEAFF.